This TCR beta chain was profiled in a study of monozygotic twins with inflammatory bowel disease. Study results and caveats: Compared with healthy co-twins, IBD patients showed reduced TCRbeta repertoire diversity by inverse Simpson. Repertoire likeness was no different across concordant and discordant twins, perhaps owing to restricted power.

Per germline, CDR1 MDHEN and CDR2 SYDVKM. The CDR3 covers 14 residues. Two nested PCRs, run for roughly 15 and 9 cycles, were applied to TCRalpha and TCRbeta cDNA. TCRdb processed the 5' RACE reads again and assigns one entry to each CDR3 protein, with no DNA. This listing includes approximately 150,000 distinct CDR3 sequences. To note about this clonotype: Its antigen is still unknown.

The V and J genes are TRBV28 and TRBJ2-7; TCRdb designates TRBD2, a call that cannot be tested without DNA. This TCR was sampled from a human donor with ulcerative colitis or Crohn's disease, or a healthy co-twin of an affected twin (not recorded which). Sequenced: blood. CDR3 loop: CASREGPPSYEQYF.